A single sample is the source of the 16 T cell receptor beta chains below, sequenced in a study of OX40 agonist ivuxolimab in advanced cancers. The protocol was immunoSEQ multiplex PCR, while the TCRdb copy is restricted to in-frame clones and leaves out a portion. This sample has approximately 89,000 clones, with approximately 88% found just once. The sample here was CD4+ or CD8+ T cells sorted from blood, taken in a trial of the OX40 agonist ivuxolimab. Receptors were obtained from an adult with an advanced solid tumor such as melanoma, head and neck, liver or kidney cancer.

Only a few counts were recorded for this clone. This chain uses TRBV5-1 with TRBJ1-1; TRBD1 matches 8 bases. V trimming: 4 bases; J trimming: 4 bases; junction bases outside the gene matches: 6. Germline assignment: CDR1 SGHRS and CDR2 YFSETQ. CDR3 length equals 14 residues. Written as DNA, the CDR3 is TGCGCCAGCAGCGGACAGGGTCAAGGCACTGAAGCTTTCTTT. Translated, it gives CASSGQGQGTEAFF.

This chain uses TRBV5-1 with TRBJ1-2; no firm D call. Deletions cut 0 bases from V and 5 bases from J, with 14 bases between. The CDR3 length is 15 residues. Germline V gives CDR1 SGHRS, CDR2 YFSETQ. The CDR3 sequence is CASSLAGSGDYGYTF. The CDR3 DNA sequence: TGCGCCAGCAGCTTGGCGGGGAGTGGGGATTATGGCTACACCTTC.

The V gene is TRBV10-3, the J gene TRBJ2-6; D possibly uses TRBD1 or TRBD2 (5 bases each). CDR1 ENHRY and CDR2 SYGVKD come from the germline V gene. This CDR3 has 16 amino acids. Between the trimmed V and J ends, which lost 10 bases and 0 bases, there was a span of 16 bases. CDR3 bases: TGTGCCACCTTATTAGGGGAGAGCTCTGGGGCCAACGTCCTGACTTTC. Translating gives CATLLGESSGANVLTF.

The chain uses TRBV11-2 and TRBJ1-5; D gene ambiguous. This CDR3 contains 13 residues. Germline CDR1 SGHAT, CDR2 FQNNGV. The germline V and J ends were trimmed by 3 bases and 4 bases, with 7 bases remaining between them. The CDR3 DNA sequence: TGTGCCAGCAGCTTCGAGAGAAATCAGCCCCAGCATTTT. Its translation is CASSFERNQPQHF.

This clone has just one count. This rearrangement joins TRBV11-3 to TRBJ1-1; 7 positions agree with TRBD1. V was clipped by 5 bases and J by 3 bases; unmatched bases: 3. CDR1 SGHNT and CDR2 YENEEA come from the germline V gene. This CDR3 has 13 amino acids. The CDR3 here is CASSAGGDTEAFF. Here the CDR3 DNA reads TGTGCCAGCAGCGCAGGGGGGGACACTGAAGCTTTCTTT.

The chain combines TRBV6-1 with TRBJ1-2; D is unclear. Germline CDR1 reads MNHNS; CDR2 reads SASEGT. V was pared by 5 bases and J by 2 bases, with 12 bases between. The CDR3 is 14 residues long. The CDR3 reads CASSPSGENYGYTF. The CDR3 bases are TGTGCCAGCAGTCCTTCCGGGGAAAACTATGGCTACACCTTC.

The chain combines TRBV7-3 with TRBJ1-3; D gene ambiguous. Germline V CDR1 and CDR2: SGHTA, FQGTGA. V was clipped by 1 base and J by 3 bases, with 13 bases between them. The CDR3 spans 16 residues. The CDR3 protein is CASSLRGAELGNTIYF. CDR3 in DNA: TGTGCCAGCAGCTTAAGAGGAGCGGAGCTTGGAAACACCATATATTTT. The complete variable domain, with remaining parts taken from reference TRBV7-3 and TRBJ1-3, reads GAGVSQTPSNKVTEKGKYVELRCDPISGHTALYWYRQSLGQGPEFLIYFQGTGAADDSGLPNDRFFAVRPEGSVSTLKIQRTERGDSAVYLCASSLRGAELGNTIYFGEGSWLTVV.

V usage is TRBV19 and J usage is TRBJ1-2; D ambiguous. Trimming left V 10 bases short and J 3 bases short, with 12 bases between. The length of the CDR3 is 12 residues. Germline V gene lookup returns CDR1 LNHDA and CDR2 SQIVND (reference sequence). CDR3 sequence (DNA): TGTGCCACGCACGCCCAGGACTATGGCTACACCTTC. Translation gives CATHAQDYGYTF.

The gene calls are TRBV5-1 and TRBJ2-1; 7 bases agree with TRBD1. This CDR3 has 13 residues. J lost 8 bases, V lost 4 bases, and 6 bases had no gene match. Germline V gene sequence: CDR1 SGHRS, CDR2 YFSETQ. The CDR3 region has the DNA TGCGCCAGCAGCCTACGACAGGGACATGAGCAGTTCTTC. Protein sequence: CASSLRQGHEQFF.

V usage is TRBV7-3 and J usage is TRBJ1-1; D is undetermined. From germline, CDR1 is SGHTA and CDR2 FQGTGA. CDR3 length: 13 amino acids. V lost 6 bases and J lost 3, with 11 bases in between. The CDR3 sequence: CASSFGPYTEAFF. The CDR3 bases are TGTGCCAGCAGTTTTGGGCCCTACACTGAAGCTTTCTTT.

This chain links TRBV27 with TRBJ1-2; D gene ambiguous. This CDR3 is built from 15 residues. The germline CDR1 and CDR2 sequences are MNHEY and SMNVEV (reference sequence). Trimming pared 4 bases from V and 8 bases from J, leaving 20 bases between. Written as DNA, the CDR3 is TGTGCCAGCAGTTCGGCCTCCGGGGTCCTGGGCGGCTACACCTTC. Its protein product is CASSSASGVLGGYTF.

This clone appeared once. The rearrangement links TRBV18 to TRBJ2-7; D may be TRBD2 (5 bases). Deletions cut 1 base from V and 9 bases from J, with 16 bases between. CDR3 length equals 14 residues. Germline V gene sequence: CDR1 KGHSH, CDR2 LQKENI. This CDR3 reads CASSPRTTAGGQYF. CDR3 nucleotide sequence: TGTGCCAGCTCACCACGCACCACCGCGGGCGGGCAGTACTTC.

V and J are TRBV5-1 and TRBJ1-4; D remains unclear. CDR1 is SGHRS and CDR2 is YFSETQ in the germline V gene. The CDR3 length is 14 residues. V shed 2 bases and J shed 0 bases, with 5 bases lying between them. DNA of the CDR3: TGCGCCAGCAGCTTTACACCAACTAATGAAAAACTGTTTTTT. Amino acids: CASSFTPTNEKLFF.

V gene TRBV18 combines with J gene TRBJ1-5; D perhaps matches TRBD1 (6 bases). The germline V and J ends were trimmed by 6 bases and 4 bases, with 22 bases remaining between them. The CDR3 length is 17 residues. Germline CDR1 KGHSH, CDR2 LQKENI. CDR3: CASSQGTAASGNQPQHF. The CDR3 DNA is TGTGCCAGCTCCCAGGGGACCGCGGCTAGCGGTAATCAGCCCCAGCATTTT.

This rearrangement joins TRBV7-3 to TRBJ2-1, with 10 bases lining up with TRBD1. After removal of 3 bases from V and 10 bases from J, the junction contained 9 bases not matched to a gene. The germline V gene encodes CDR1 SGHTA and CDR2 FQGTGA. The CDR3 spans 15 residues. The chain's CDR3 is CASSFWDRGFGEQFF. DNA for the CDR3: TGTGCCAGCAGCTTCTGGGACAGGGGATTTGGGGAGCAGTTCTTC.

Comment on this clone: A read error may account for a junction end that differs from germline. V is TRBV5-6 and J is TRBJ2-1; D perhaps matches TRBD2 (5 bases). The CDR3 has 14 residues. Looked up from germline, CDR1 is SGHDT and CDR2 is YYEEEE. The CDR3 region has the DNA TGTGCCAGCAGCTTGAAAAATCCGGGATACTTGTATCTCTTC. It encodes CASSLKNPGYLYLF.